The T cell receptor (beta chain) described here comes from a study of CXCR3-negative and CXCR3-positive naive CD8 T cells. UMI-labeled TRB cDNA libraries were prepared by 5' RACE. With the 5' RACE reads reprocessed, TCRdb shows one record per CDR3 protein and no DNA. The listing records more than 40,000 distinct CDR3 sequences. The sequence derives from a human donor in good health. Some clones in this sample may be carry-over from other donors' samples. Sequenced: naive CXCR3- CD8+ T cells from blood. Subset defined: CD45RO-CCR7+CD27+CD95- naive CD8+ T cells lacking CXCR3 (TNR3-).

The CDR3 protein is CASSATPSGEQFF. The chain has TRBV3-1 and TRBJ2-1; TCRdb's D gene call, TRBD2, goes unchecked for lack of DNA. CDR3 length: 13 residues. Germline V gene data show CDR1 as LGHDT and CDR2 as YNNKEL (reference sequence).